This TCR beta chain was captured in a study of blood T cell repertoires in COVID-19. For the study at large: The analysed material was cDNA or gDNA that came from T cells, B-cell-depleted T cells, or PBMCs.

Per the authors' pipeline: Estimates of nucleated cell counts were drawn from the amplification of reference gene primers. The method was immunoSEQ multiplex PCR; TCRdb's version includes in-frame clones alone and lacks a portion of them. The DNA was the basis for D and trimming; V, J and clone size are from that table. The repertoire holds under 200,000 clones, with about 80% as singletons. The V gene's germline CDR1 is MNHEY and CDR2 SVGEGT. CDR3 length: 15 amino acids. Trimming stripped 2 bases from V and 3 bases from J, with 13 bases between. Adults between roughly 18 and 95 years of age took part from about two dozen US areas. Recovery meant two consecutive negative NP/OP PCR tests, professional clearance, or resolved symptoms.

This TCR came from a man aged 50 to 60 who had recovered from COVID-19. V usage is TRBV6-2 or TRBV6-3 and J usage is TRBJ1-2, with D possibly matching TRBD1 (6 bases). The sequenced sample consisted of PBMCs or T cells enriched from blood (not recorded which). The CDR3 reads CASSYVPGDHYGYTF. CDR3 DNA sequence: TGTGCCAGCAGTTACGTTCCAGGGGACCACTATGGCTACACCTTC.